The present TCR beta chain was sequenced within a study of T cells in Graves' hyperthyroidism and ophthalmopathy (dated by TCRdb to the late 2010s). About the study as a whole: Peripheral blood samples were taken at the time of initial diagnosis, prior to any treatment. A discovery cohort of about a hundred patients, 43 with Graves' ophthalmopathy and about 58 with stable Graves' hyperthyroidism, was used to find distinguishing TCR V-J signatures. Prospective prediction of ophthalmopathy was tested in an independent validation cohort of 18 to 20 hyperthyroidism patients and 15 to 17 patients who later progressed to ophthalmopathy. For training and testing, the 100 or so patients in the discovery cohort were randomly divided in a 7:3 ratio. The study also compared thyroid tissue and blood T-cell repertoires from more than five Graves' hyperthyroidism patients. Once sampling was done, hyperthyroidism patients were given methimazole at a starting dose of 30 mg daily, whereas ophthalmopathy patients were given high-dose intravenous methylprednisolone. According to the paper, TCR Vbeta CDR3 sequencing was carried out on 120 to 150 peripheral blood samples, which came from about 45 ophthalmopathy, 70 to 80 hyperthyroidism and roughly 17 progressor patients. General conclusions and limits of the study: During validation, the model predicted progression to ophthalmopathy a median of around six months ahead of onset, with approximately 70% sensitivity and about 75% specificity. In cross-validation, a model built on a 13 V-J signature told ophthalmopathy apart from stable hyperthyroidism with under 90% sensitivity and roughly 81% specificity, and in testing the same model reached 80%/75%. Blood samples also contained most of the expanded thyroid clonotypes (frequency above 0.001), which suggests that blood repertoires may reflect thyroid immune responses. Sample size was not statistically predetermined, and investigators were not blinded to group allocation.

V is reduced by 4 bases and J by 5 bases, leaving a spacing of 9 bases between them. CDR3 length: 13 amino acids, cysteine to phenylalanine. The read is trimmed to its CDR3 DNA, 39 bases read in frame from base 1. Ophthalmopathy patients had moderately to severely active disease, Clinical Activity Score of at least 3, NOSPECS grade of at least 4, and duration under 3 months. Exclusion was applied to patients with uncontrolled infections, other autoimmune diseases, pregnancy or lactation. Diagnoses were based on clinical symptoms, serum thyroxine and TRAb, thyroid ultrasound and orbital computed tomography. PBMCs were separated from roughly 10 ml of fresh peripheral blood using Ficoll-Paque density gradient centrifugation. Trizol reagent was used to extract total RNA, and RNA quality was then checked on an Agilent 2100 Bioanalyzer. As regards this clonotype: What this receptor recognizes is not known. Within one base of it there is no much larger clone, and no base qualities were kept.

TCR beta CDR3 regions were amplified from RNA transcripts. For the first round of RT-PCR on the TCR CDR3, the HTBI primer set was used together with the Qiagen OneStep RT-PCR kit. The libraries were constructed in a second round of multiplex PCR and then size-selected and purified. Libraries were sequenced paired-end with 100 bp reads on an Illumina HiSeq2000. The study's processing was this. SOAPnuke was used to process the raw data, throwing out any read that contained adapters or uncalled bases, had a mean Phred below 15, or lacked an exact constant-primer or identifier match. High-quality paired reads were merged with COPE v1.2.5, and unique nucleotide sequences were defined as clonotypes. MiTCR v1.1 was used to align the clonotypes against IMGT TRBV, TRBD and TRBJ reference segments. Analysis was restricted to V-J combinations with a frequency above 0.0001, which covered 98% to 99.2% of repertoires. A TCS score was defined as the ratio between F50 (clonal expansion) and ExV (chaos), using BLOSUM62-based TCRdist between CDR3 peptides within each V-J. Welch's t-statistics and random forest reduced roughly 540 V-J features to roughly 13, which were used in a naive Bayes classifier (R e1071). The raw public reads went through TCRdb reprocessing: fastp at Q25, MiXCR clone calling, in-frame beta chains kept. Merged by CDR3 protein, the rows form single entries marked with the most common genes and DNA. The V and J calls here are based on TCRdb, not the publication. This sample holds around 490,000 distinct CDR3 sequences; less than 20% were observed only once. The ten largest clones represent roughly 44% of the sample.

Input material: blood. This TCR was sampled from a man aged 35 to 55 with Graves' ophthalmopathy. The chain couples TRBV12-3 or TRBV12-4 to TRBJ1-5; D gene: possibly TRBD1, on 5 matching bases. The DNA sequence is TGTGCCAGCAGTTATACGGGGGATCAGCCCCAGCATTTT. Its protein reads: CASSYTGDQPQHF.